The clone carrying this T cell receptor (beta chain) was observed a handful of times. The antigen is not known. These data come from a study of cytomegalovirus exposure and HLA in healthy donors. The PCR contained 60 Vbeta and 13 Jbeta primers. Profiled with immunoSEQ multiplex PCR; TCRdb holds only in-frame clones, not every one. The sample consists of about 110,000 clones, roughly 70% of them appearing once. Points from the study as a whole: The majority of TCR sequences were rare, yet some public TCRs appeared in many donors.

The CDR3 length is 15 residues. Trimming left V 0 bases short and J 10 bases short, with 19 bases between. In germline, CDR1 is SGHRS, CDR2 YFSETQ. The V gene is TRBV5-1, the J gene TRBJ1-1; D possibly corresponds to TRBD1 (5 bases). This clonotype was obtained from a woman aged 70-85 years in good health and CMV-seropositive. Material: PBMCs. CDR3 coding DNA: TGCGCCAGCAGCTTGGCCGACGACAGTTGGGTCGGAGCTTTCTTT. It translates to CASSLADDSWVGAFF.